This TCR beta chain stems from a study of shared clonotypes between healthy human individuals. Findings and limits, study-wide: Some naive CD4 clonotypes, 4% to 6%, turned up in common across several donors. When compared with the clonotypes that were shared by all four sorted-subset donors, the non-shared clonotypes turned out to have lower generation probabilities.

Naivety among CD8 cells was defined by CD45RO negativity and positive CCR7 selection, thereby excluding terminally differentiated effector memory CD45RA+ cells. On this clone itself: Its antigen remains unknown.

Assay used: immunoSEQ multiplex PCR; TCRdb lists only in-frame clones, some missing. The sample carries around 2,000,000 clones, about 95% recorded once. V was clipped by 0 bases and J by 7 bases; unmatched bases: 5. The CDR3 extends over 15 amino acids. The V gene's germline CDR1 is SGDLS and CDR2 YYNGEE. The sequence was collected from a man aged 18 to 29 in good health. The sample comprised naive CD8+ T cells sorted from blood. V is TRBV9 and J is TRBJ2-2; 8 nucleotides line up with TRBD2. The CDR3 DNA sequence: TGTGCCAGCAGCGTAGGCGGGGGGACTATCGGGGAGCTGTTTTTT. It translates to CASSVGGGTIGELFF. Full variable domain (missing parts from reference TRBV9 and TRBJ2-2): DSGVTQTPKHLITATGQRVTLRCSPRSGDLSVYWYQQSLDQGLQFLIQYYNGEERAKGNILERFSAQQFPDLHSELNLSSLELGDSALYFCASSVGGGTIGELFFGEGSRLTVL.